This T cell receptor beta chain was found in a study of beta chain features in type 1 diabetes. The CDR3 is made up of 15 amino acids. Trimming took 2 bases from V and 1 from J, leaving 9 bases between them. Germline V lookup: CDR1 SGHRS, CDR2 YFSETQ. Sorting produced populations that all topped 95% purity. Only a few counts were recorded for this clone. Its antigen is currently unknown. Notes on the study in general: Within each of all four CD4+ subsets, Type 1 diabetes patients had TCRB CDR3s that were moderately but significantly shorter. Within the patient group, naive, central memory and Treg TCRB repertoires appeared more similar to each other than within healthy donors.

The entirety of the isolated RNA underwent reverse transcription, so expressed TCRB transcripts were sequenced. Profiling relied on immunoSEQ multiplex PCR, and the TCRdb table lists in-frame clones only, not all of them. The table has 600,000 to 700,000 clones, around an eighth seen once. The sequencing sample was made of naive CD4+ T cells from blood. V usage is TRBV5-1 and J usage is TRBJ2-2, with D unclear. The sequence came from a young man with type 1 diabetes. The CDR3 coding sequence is TGCGCCAGCAGCTTCATCCCAGGGAACACCGGGGAGCTGTTTTTT. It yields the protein CASSFIPGNTGELFF.